This T cell receptor beta chain comes out of a study of cytomegalovirus exposure and HLA in healthy donors. Of note for this clone: Antigen: not known.

Study-wide points: As a later analysis showed, a missense DCLRE1C variant was linked to trimming of TCR beta V- and J-genes.

PCR primers comprised 60 Vbeta and 13 Jbeta primers. Profiling relied on immunoSEQ multiplex PCR, and the TCRdb table lists in-frame clones only, not all of them. The sample records 100,000 to 150,000 clones, around 84% being singletons. The junction had 3 bases not matched to a gene; V was cut back by 4 bases and J by 8 bases. This CDR3 comprises 14 residues. CDR1 and CDR2 (germline): KGHSH, LQKENI. The sample taken for sequencing was PBMCs. The genes are TRBV18 and TRBJ1-6, with 9 bases matching TRBD1. The receptor was isolated from a man between 18 and 29 years old in good health and CMV-seronegative. The CDR3 sequence: CASSRGQGDSPLHF. In DNA, the CDR3 is TGTGCCAGCTCACGGGGACAGGGTGATTCACCCCTCCACTTT.